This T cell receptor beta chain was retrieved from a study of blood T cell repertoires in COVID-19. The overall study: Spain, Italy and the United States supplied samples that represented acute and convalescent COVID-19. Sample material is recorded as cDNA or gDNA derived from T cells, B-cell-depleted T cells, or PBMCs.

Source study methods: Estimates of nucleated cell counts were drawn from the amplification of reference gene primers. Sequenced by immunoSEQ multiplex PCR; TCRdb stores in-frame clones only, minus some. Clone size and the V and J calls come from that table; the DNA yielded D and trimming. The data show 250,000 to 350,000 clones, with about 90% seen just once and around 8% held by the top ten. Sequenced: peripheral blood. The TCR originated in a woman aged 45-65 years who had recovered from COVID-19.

In DNA, the CDR3 is TGTGCCAGCTCACCCGGGACTAGCAGCGGGGAGCTGTTTTTT. As protein: CASSPGTSSGELFF. The chain is built from TRBV18 and TRBJ2-2, with TRBD2 matching 9 bases. The junction had 3 bases not matched to a gene; V was cut back by 3 bases and J by 7 bases. Germline-derived CDR1 and CDR2 are KGHSH and LQKENI. This CDR3 has 14 residues.